The T cell receptor (beta chain) described here comes from a study of beta chain features in type 1 diabetes. Study-level background: Patient and healthy donor groups were alike in age, gender and cell yields. Study conclusions and caveats: For patients and controls alike, PCR might favor shorter templates to the same degree. In every one of the four CD4+ subsets, TCRB CDR3s were moderately but significantly shorter in Type 1 diabetes patients. When VDJ junctions were examined, type 1 diabetes patients showed fewer insertions and more deletions.

The sequenced template was cDNA made from the entire isolated RNA. Profiled with immunoSEQ multiplex PCR; TCRdb holds only in-frame clones, not every one. The sample lists about 650,000 clones, over 10% seen once, with more than 0.1% in the top ten. This clone has more than one count but fewer than ten. Its specificity is unknown. Sorted populations all had greater than 95% purity. This TCR was sampled from a man in his thirties or forties with type 1 diabetes. Material: naive CD4+ T cells from blood.

The CDR3 DNA follows: TGTGCCAGCAGCCGCGGGACAGCCAAAATTTTCTATGGCTACACCTTC. Amino acid sequence: CASSRGTAKIFYGYTF. This chain joins TRBV7-9 and TRBJ1-2; the match to TRBD1 covers 7 bases. Losses at the gene ends were 5 bases for V and 4 bases for J; bases not matched to a gene: 13. The CDR3 sequence is 16 residues long. Germline lookup yields CDR1 SEHNR and CDR2 FQNEAQ (reference sequence).